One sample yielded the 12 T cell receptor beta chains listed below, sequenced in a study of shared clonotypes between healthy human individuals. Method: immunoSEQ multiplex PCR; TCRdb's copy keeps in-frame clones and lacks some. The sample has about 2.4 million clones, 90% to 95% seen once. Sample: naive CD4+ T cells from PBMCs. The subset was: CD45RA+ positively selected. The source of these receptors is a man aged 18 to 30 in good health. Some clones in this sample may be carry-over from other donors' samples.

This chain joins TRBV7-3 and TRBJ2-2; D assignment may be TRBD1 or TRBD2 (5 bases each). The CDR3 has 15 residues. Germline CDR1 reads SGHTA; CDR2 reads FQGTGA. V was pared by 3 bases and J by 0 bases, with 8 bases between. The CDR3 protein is CASSFLGPNTGELFF. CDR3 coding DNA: TGTGCCAGCAGCTTCCTGGGACCGAACACCGGGGAGCTGTTTTTT. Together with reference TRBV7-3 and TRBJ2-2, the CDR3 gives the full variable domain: GAGVSQTPSNKVTEKGKYVELRCDPISGHTALYWYRQSLGQGPEFLIYFQGTGAADDSGLPNDRFFAVRPEGSVSTLKIQRTERGDSAVYLCASSFLGPNTGELFFGEGSRLTVL.

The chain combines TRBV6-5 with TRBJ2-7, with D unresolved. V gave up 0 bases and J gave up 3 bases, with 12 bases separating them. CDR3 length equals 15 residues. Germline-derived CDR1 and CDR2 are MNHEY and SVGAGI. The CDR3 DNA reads TGTGCCAGCAGTTACTCGTTTACCACTAACTACGAGCAGTACTTC. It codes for CASSYSFTTNYEQYF.

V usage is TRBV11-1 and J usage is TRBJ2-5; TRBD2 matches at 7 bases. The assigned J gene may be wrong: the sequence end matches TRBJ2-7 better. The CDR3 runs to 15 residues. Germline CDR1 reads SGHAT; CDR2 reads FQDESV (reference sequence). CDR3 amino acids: CASSLLAGVRGEQYF. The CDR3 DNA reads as TGTGCCAGCAGCTTATTGGCGGGAGTGCGGGGCGAGCAGTACTTC.

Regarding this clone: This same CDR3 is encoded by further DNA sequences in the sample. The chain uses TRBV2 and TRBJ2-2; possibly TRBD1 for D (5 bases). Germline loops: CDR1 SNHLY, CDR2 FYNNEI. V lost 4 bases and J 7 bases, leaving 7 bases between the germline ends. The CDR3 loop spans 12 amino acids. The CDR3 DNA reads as TGTGCCAGCAGTGGGGGCGGCGGGGAGCTGTTTTTT. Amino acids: CASSGGGGELFF.

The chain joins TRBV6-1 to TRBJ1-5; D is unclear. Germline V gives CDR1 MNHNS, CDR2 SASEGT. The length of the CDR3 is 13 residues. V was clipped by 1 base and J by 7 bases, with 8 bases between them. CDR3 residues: CASSEVNGQPQHF. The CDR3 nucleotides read TGTGCCAGCAGTGAAGTTAATGGCCAGCCCCAGCATTTT.

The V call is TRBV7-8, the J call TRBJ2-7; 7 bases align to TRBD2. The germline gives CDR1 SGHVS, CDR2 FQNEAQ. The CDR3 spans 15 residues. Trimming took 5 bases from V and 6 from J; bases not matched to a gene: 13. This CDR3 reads CASSPLGEGPSEQYF. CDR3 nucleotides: TGTGCCAGCAGCCCGCTGGGGGAGGGCCCATCCGAGCAGTACTTC.

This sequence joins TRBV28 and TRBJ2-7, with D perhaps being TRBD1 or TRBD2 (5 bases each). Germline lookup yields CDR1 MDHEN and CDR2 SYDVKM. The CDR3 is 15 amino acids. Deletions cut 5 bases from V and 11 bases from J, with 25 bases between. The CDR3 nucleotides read TGTGCCAGCAGTCCGACGTGGAAGTCCTCGGGACGGGAGTACTTC. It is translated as CASSPTWKSSGREYF.

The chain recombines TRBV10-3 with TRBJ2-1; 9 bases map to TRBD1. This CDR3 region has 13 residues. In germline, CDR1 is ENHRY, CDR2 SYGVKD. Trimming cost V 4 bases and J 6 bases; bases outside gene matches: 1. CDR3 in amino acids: CAISAGQGNEQFF. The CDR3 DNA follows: TGTGCCATCAGTGCGGGACAGGGCAATGAGCAGTTCTTC.

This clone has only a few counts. The CDR3 protein is CASSRGRNTEAFF. The CDR3 DNA reads TGTGCCAGCAGTAGGGGTCGGAACACTGAAGCTTTCTTT. This chain uses TRBV27 with TRBJ1-1, with D perhaps TRBD1 (5 bases). CDR3 size: 13 residues. Germline V gene sequence: CDR1 MNHEY, CDR2 SMNVEV (reference sequence). The germline V and J ends were trimmed by 5 bases and 1 base, with 8 bases remaining between them.

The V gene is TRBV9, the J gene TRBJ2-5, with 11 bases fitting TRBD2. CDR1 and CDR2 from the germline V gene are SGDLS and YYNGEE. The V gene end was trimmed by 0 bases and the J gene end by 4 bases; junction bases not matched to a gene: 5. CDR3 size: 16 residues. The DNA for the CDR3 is TGTGCCAGCAGCGTAGGGGCTAGCGGGGGGTCAGAGACCCAGTACTTC. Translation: CASSVGASGGSETQYF.

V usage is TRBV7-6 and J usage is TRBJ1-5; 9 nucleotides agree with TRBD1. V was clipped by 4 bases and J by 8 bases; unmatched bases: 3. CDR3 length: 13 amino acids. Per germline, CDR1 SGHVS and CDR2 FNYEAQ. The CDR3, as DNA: TGTGCCAGCAGCTGGGACAGGGATGAGCCCCAGCATTTT. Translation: CASSWDRDEPQHF.

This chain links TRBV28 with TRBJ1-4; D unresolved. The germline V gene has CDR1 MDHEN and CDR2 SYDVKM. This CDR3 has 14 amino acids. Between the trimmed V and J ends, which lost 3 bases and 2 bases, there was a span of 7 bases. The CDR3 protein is CASSFPRTNEKLFF. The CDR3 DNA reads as TGTGCCAGCAGTTTCCCGAGGACTAATGAAAAACTGTTTTTT.